This T cell receptor (beta chain) was found in a study of CD8 T cells in ankylosing spondylitis. TCRdb reprocessed the 5' RACE reads with MiXCR, giving one entry per CDR3 protein. The repertoire holds approximately 220,000 distinct CDR3 sequences, with around a quarter as singletons. The sample holds many counts of this clonotype. Its antigen is still unknown. Study outcomes and limitations: The clones that were linked to disease were reported to be significantly enriched in matched synovial fluid samples from ankylosing spondylitis patients.

CDR1 is SGHRS and CDR2 is YFSETQ in the germline V gene. The V and J ends lost 4 bases and 3 bases respectively, with 11 bases between them. There are 14 residues in the CDR3. The chain employs TRBV5-1 and TRBJ1-5, with D possibly TRBD1 on 5 matching bases. Sequenced material: blood, either unsorted or a sorted T cell fraction (not recorded which). The source of this sequence is a male donor with ankylosing spondylitis or in good health (not recorded which). The CDR3 DNA reads as TGCGCCAGCAGCAGTGGGGGTGTCAATCAGCCCCAGCATTTT. Translation: CASSSGGVNQPQHF.